This T cell receptor (beta chain) was sequenced for a study of blood T cell repertoires in COVID-19. Across the study: Material from acute and convalescent COVID-19 was sourced from the United States, Italy and Spain. The analysed material was cDNA or gDNA that came from T cells, B-cell-depleted T cells, or PBMCs.

Method: immunoSEQ multiplex PCR; TCRdb's copy keeps in-frame clones and lacks some. The data hold 20,000 to 30,000 clones, with around 90% observed a single time. The V segment lost 1 base and the J segment 5 bases; nucleotides outside the gene matches: 8. CDR3 length equals 16 residues. The germline gives CDR1 LGHNA, CDR2 YSLEER. Sequencing was done on a sample of peripheral blood. The origin of this receptor is a man in his 70s with active COVID-19. The chain uses TRBV4-3 and TRBJ2-5; 9 positions match TRBD2. CDR3: CASSQGTSVGGETQYF. CDR3 coding DNA: TGCGCCAGCAGCCAAGGGACTAGCGTGGGCGGTGAGACCCAGTACTTC.